This TCR beta chain was recovered during a study of molecular identifiers for immune sequencing clone quantification. TCRdb ran MiXCR on the PCR reads and lists one entry per CDR3 protein. The sample gives approximately 500,000 distinct CDR3 sequences, around a fifth of which show up once; about 0.8% is in the top ten. This receptor was identified in a human donor in good health. Some libraries in this study had Jurkat cell RNA spiked in. Sequencing was carried out using naive CD8+ T cells from blood, with Jurkat cell RNA spiked in. Regarding subset: FACS-sorted CD8+CD4-CCR7+CD45RA+ naive T cells.

For the CDR3, the DNA is TGTGCCAGCAGTCTGAAGGGGGTTACCTACGAGCAGTACTTC. This gives the protein CASSLKGVTYEQYF. V and J are TRBV27 and TRBJ2-7; tentatively, D is TRBD1 (6 bases). CDR1 and CDR2 (germline): MNHEY, SMNVEV (reference sequence). The V end lost 5 bases, the J end lost 2 bases, and 13 bases lay between the germline ends. The CDR3 contains 14 residues.